This T cell receptor beta chain was sequenced for a study of CD8 T cells in Susac syndrome. Study-wide results and limits: CD4+ repertoires of Susac syndrome patients lacked detectable clonal expansion.

TCR beta was sequenced from blood CD8+ and CD4+ T cells. An amount of RNA that ranged from roughly 0.5 to 1 ug was reverse transcribed with random hexamers. The method of amplification for TCR beta CDR3 was immunoSEQ multiplex PCR, covering 54 Vbeta and 13 Jbeta. TCRdb re-derived calls from the immunoSEQ multiplex PCR reads in MiXCR, one entry per CDR3 protein. The data show roughly 200,000 distinct CDR3 sequences, about 94% seen once. This clonotype was detected once. What it recognizes is unknown. V lost 7 bases, J lost 7 bases, and 9 bases stayed unmatched. The CDR3 has 13 residues. The V gene's germline CDR1 is SQVTM and CDR2 ANQGSEA.

The material sequenced was CD4+ T cells from PBMCs. V and J are TRBV29-1 and TRBJ2-1; TRBD2 aligns across 8 bases. This receptor was obtained from a human donor with Susac syndrome. The CDR3 DNA follows: TGCAGCGCCAAGCGGGAGCCTCGGAATGAGCAGTTCTTC. Translated, it gives CSAKREPRNEQFF.